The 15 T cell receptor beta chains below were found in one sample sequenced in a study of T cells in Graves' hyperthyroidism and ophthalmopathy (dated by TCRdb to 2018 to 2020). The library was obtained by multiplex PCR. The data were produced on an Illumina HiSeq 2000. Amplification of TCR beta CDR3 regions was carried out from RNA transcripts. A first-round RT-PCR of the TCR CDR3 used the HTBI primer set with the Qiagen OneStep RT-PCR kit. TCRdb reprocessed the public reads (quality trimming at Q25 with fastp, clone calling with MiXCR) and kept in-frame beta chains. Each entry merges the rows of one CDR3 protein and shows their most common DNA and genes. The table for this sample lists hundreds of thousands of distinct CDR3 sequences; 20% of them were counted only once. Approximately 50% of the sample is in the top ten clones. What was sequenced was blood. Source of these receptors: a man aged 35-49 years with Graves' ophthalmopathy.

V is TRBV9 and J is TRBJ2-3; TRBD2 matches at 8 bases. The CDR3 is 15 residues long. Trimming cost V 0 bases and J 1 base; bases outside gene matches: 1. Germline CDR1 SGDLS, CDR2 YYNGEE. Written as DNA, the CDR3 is TGTGCCAGCAGCGTAGAAGCGGGGGGCACAGATACGCAGTATTTT. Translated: CASSVEAGGTDTQYF.

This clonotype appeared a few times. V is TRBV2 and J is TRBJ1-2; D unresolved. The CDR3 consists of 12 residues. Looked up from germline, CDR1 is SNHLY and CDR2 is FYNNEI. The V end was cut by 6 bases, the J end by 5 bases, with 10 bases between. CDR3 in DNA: TGTGCCAGCAGAAGGAGCCGATATGGCTACACCTTC. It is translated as CASRRSRYGYTF.

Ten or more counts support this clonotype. As DNA, the CDR3 is TGTGCCAGCTTAACCGGCATGAACACTGAAGCTTTCTTT. This sequence encodes CASLTGMNTEAFF. V and J are TRBV18 and TRBJ1-1, with D hard to call. Germline CDR1 reads KGHSH; CDR2 reads LQKENI. The CDR3 consists of 13 residues. The V and J ends lost 7 bases and 0 bases respectively, with 9 bases between them.

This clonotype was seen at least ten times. The CDR3 DNA sequence: TGTGCCAGAGGGACAGGGGTCACCGGGGAGCTGTTTTTT. Translating gives CARGTGVTGELFF. V gene TRBV2 combines with J gene TRBJ2-2; 10 nucleotides line up with TRBD1. In germline, CDR1 is SNHLY, CDR2 FYNNEI. Trimming took 9 bases from V and 4 from J; bases not matched to a gene: 2. This CDR3 contains 13 residues. The complete variable domain, with remaining parts taken from reference TRBV2 and TRBJ2-2, reads EPEVTQTPSHQVTQMGQEVILRCVPISNHLYFYWYRQILGQKVEFLVSFYNNEISEKSEIFDDQFSVERPDGSNFTLKIRSTKLEDSAMYFCARGTGVTGELFFGEGSRLTVL.

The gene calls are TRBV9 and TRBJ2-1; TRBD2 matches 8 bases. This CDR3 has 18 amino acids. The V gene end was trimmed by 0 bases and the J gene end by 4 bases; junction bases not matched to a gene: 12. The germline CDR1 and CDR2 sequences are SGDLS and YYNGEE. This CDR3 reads CASSVDPSASGRYNEQFF. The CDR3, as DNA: TGTGCCAGCAGCGTAGACCCCTCGGCTAGCGGGCGGTACAATGAGCAGTTCTTC.

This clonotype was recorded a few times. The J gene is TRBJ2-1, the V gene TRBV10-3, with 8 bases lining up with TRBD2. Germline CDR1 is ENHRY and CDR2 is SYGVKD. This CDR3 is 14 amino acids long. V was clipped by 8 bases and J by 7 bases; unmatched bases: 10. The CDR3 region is CAIGSGRATNEQFF. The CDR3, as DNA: TGTGCCATCGGCTCCGGGAGGGCCACAAATGAGCAGTTCTTC.

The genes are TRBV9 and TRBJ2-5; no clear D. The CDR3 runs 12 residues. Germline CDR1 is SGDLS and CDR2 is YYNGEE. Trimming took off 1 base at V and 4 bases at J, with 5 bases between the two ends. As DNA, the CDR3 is TGTGCCAGCAGCGTAAATGGAGAGACCCAGTACTTC. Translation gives CASSVNGETQYF.

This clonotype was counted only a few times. CDR3 DNA sequence: TGCAGTGCGAAGAAGGCCTCTAATCCAGATACGCAGTATTTT. As protein: CSAKKASNPDTQYF. The V and J genes are TRBV20-1 and TRBJ2-3; D is unresolved. Trimming removed 6 bases at V and 4 bases at J, with 17 bases between. The V gene's germline CDR1 is DFQATT and CDR2 SNEGSKA (reference sequence). The CDR3 consists of 14 residues.

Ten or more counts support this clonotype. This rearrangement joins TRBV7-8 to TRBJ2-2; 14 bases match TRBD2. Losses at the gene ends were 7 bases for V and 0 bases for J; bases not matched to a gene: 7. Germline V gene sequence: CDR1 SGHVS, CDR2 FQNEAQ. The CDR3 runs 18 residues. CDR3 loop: CASTTGLAGGSNTGELFF. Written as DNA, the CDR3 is TGTGCCAGCACAACTGGACTAGCGGGAGGTTCGAACACCGGGGAGCTGTTTTTT.

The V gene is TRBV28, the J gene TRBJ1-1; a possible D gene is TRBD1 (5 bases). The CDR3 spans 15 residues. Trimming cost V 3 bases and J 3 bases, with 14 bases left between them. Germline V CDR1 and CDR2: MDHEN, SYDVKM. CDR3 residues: CASSFVGIGDTEAFF. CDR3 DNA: TGTGCCAGCAGTTTCGTCGGCATAGGGGACACTGAAGCTTTCTTT. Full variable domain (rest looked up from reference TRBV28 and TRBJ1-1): DVKVTQSSRYLVKRTGEKVFLECVQDMDHENMFWYRQDPGLGLRLIYFSYDVKMKEKGDIPEGYSVSREKKERFSLILESASTNQTSMYLCASSFVGIGDTEAFFGQGTRLTVV.

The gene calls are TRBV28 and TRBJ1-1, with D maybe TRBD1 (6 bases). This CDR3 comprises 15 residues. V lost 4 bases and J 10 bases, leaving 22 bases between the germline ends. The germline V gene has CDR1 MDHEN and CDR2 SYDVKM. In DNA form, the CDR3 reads TGTGCCAGCAGTTCCCAGGGGTGGGGGGCGGATGGAGCTTTCTTT. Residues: CASSSQGWGADGAFF.

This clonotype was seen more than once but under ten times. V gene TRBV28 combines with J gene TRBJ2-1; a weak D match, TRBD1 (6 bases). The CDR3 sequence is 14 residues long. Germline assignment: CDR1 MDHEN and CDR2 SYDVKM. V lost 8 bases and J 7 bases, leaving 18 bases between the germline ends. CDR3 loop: CASGLLQGPNEQFF. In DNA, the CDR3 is TGTGCCAGCGGTCTGCTACAGGGTCCTAATGAGCAGTTCTTC. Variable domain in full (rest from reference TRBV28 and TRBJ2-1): DVKVTQSSRYLVKRTGEKVFLECVQDMDHENMFWYRQDPGLGLRLIYFSYDVKMKEKGDIPEGYSVSREKKERFSLILESASTNQTSMYLCASGLLQGPNEQFFGPGTRLTVL.

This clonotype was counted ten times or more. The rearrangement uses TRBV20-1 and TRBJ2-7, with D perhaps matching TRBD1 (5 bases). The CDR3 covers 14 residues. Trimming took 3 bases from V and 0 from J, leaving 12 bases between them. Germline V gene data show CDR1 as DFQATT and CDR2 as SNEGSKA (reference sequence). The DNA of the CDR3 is TGCAGTGCTAGGGGGCAGGGTTTCTCCTACGAGCAGTACTTC. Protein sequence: CSARGQGFSYEQYF.

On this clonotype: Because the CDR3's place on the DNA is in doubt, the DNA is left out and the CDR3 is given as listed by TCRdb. CDR3 loop: CASSLEVWGSRTPGSCFF. The V gene is TRBV7-8, the J gene TRBJ2-2; the table assigns TRBD1, which was not confirmed against the DNA. The CDR3 extends over 18 residues, inclusive of both ends. Germline CDR1 is SGHVS and CDR2 is FQNEAQ.

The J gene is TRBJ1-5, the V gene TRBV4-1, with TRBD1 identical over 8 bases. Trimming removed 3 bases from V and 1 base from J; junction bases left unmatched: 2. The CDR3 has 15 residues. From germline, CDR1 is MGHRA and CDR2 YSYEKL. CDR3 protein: CASSQPGGSNQPQHF. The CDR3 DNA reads TGCGCCAGCAGCCAGCCAGGGGGCAGCAATCAGCCCCAGCATTTT.